At least ten counts were recorded for the clone carrying this T cell receptor beta chain. The antigen remains undetermined. This record belongs to a study of T cells after yellow fever vaccination. Study conclusions and caveats: In post-booster samples, most primary-vaccination clones reappeared (about 97% CD4, 88% CD8).

The TCR cDNA carried a universal primer site and UMIs from 5'RACE template switching. One entry per CDR3 protein, called by TCRdb with MiXCR from the 5' RACE reads. Of 200,000 to 250,000 distinct CDR3 sequences in the sample, under 3.5% were seen once. Trimming took 5 bases from V and 2 from J; bases not matched to a gene: 8. CDR3 length equals 18 residues. Germline lookup yields CDR1 SGHRS and CDR2 YFSETQ. The receptor comes from a man aged 18 to 30 who received the YFV17D yellow fever vaccine. The chain is built from TRBV5-1 and TRBJ2-1; the match to TRBD2 covers 15 bases. The starting material was CD4+ T cells sorted from PBMCs, obtained 10 days after the yellow fever booster vaccination. Here the CDR3 DNA reads TGCGCCAGCAGACAGGGGACTAGCGGGGGGAGGACCTACAATGAGCAGTTCTTC. This sequence encodes CASRQGTSGGRTYNEQFF.